The 19 T cell receptor beta chains in this list originate from one sample, sequenced in a study of blood T cell repertoires in COVID-19. Sequenced by immunoSEQ multiplex PCR; TCRdb stores in-frame clones only, minus some. The repertoire has more than 55,000 clones, over 70% of them found once; the top ten carry more than 2.5%. Sequencing was carried out using peripheral blood. The receptors here all came from a man in his 60s with acute or convalescent COVID-19.

The rearrangement joins TRBV6-2 or TRBV6-3 to TRBJ2-1; a possible D gene is TRBD2 (6 bases). V dropped 3 bases and J dropped 6 bases, with 18 bases sitting between them. The CDR3 consists of 16 residues. CDR1 MNHEY and CDR2 SVGEGT come from the germline V gene. The CDR3 coding sequence is TGTGCCAGCAGTTATGAAGTCGGGGGTTCGGGCAATGAGCAGTTCTTC. Protein product: CASSYEVGGSGNEQFF.

The J gene is TRBJ2-7, the V gene TRBV7-2; possibly TRBD2 for D (5 bases). Trimming took 3 bases from V and 6 from J, leaving 15 bases between them. The CDR3 has 14 residues. Germline lookup yields CDR1 SGHTA and CDR2 FQGNSA. This CDR3 reads CASSFTVAPGEQYF. The DNA for the CDR3 is TGTGCCAGCAGCTTCACCGTAGCGCCGGGCGAGCAGTACTTC.

This clone came up a few times. The chain couples TRBV19 to TRBJ2-5; the D gene is possibly TRBD2 (6 bases). Trimming took 2 bases from V and 4 from J, leaving 8 bases between them. This CDR3 has 13 residues. Germline V gene sequence: CDR1 LNHDA, CDR2 SQIVND (reference sequence). CDR3 DNA: TGTGCCAGTAGTATACCGGGAGTAGAGACCCAGTACTTC. Protein: CASSIPGVETQYF.

The chain couples TRBV5-5 to TRBJ2-7, with D tentatively TRBD2 (5 bases). Trimming pared 2 bases from V and 7 bases from J, leaving 10 bases between. Germline values: CDR1 SGHKS, CDR2 YYEKEE (reference sequence). There are 12 residues in the CDR3. CDR3 sequence: CASSFSTGEQYF. CDR3 nucleotide sequence: TGTGCCAGCAGCTTTTCTACGGGGGAGCAGTACTTC.

This clone appeared a single time. The chain's CDR3 is CASSAGLAGSSYEQYF. CDR3 nucleotides: TGTGCCAGCAGCGCTGGACTAGCGGGGAGCTCCTACGAGCAGTACTTC. The rearrangement uses TRBV21-1 and TRBJ2-7; the table's D call TRBD2 went unverified against the DNA. TRBV21-1 is designated a pseudogene. The CDR3 contains 16 residues.

The chain employs TRBV9 and TRBJ1-1; 8 nucleotides match TRBD1. V was clipped by 4 bases and J by 4 bases; unmatched bases: 3. The germline V gene encodes CDR1 SGDLS and CDR2 YYNGEE. CDR3 size: 13 residues. The CDR3 protein is CASSTGGGTEAFF. Written as DNA, the CDR3 is TGTGCCAGCAGCACAGGGGGGGGCACTGAAGCTTTCTTT. Full variable domain (rest looked up from reference TRBV9 and TRBJ1-1): DSGVTQTPKHLITATGQRVTLRCSPRSGDLSVYWYQQSLDQGLQFLIQYYNGEERAKGNILERFSAQQFPDLHSELNLSSLELGDSALYFCASSTGGGTEAFFGQGTRLTVV.

This rearrangement joins TRBV15 to TRBJ2-7; 7 bases match TRBD1. The trim removed 4 bases at V and 2 bases at J, leaving 2 bases unmatched. In germline, CDR1 is LNHNV, CDR2 YYDKDF (reference sequence). The CDR3 covers 13 residues. The CDR3 protein is CATSIQGAYEQYF. CDR3 nucleotides: TGTGCCACCAGCATCCAGGGGGCCTACGAGCAGTACTTC.

The chain has TRBV14 and TRBJ2-1; D might be TRBD2 (5 bases). The V gene lost 4 bases and the J gene lost 0 bases, with 10 bases spanning the gap. The germline V gene has CDR1 SGHDN and CDR2 FVKESK. The length of the CDR3 is 15 residues. The CDR3 DNA reads as TGTGCCAGCAGCCCCTATGGGAGCTCCTACAATGAGCAGTTCTTC. Translated, it gives CASSPYGSSYNEQFF.

The chain has TRBV10-3 and TRBJ1-6; D unclear. Germline CDR1 reads ENHRY; CDR2 reads SYGVKD. V dropped 3 bases and J dropped 7 bases, with 13 bases sitting between them. The CDR3 covers 15 residues. The CDR3 sequence: CAISDPTGGNSPLHF. The CDR3 DNA sequence: TGTGCCATCAGTGACCCGACCGGCGGAAATTCACCCCTCCACTTT.

The chain joins TRBV7-6 to TRBJ2-4; 8 bases match TRBD2. The V and J ends lost 5 bases and 3 bases, in that order; junction bases with no gene match: 9. Germline assignment: CDR1 SGHVS and CDR2 FNYEAQ. The CDR3 consists of 16 residues. The CDR3 DNA follows: TGTGCCAGCAGCCCGAACCTCCGGGGGGGCAAAAACATTCAGTACTTC. It translates to CASSPNLRGGKNIQYF.

On this clone: At the DNA level, this CDR3 is encoded by other sequences in the same sample as well. This chain joins TRBV29-1 and TRBJ1-6; no clear D gene. With 6 bases removed from V and 0 bases from J, the gap between germline ends came to 6 bases. Germline V CDR1 and CDR2: SQVTM, ANQGSEA. The length of the CDR3 is 13 residues. CDR3 residues: CSVRSSYNSPLHF. The CDR3 DNA reads TGCAGCGTGAGGAGCTCCTATAATTCACCCCTCCACTTT.

The gene calls are TRBV24-1 and TRBJ2-1; 7 nucleotides line up with TRBD1. The CDR3 covers 13 residues. Looked up from germline, CDR1 is KGHDR and CDR2 is SFDVKD. V dropped 5 bases and J dropped 10; count of bases not matched to a gene: 7. The CDR3 DNA sequence: TGTGCCACCAGTGGCCACAGGGGACACGAGCAGTTCTTC. Translating it yields CATSGHRGHEQFF.

The V gene is TRBV2, the J gene TRBJ1-1; D not resolved. Trimming stripped 4 bases from V and 5 bases from J, with 8 bases between. Per the germline V gene, CDR1 is SNHLY and CDR2 is FYNNEI. This CDR3 has 12 residues. CDR3 amino acids: CASSVRGTEAFF. The CDR3 coding sequence is TGTGCCAGCAGTGTGCGGGGTACTGAAGCTTTCTTT.

The genes are TRBV30 and TRBJ1-1, with a possible D match to TRBD1 (6 bases). The CDR3 has 15 residues. The V and J ends lost 3 bases and 11 bases respectively, with 25 bases between them. Looked up from germline, CDR1 is GTSNPN and CDR2 is SVGIG (reference sequence). CDR3 sequence: CAWRSTKTGGKGAFF. The CDR3 region has the DNA TGTGCCTGGAGATCAACAAAAACGGGGGGCAAGGGGGCTTTCTTT.

The rearrangement uses TRBV29-1 and TRBJ2-7; 8 bases agree with TRBD1. CDR3 size: 13 residues. Trimming removed 3 bases from V and 2 bases from J; junction bases left unmatched: 3. Germline CDR1 and CDR2: SQVTM and ANQGSEA. This chain's CDR3 is CSVDTGGTYEQYF. In nucleotides, the CDR3 is TGCAGCGTTGATACAGGGGGAACCTACGAGCAGTACTTC.

This clone came up a few times. The rearrangement links TRBV5-1 to TRBJ1-3; no reliable D call. Trimming pared 2 bases from V and 0 bases from J, leaving 9 bases between. The CDR3 runs 15 residues. Germline V gene sequence: CDR1 SGHRS, CDR2 YFSETQ. CDR3 amino acids: CASSLDNLSGNTIYF. Written as DNA, the CDR3 is TGCGCCAGCAGCTTAGACAACCTCTCTGGAAACACCATATATTTT.

The genes are TRBV5-5 and TRBJ2-3, with D maybe TRBD2 (6 bases). V was clipped by 2 bases and J by 1 base, with 14 bases between them. The CDR3 runs to 16 residues. Germline CDR1 SGHKS, CDR2 YYEKEE (reference sequence). Here the CDR3 reads CASSFQARRGTDTQYF. Here the CDR3 DNA reads TGTGCCAGCAGCTTTCAAGCACGGAGGGGCACAGATACGCAGTATTTT. The whole variable domain, filled in from reference TRBV5-5 and TRBJ2-3, reads DAGVTQSPTHLIKTRGQQVTLRCSPISGHKSVSWYQQVLGQGPQFIFQYYEKEERGRGNFPDRFSARQFPNYSSELNVNALLLGDSALYLCASSFQARRGTDTQYFGPGTRLTVL.

This clone was counted only a few times. The gene calls are TRBV9 and TRBJ2-5; 12 nucleotides align to TRBD2. The CDR3 is 16 amino acids. Trimming at V came to 2 bases and at J to 2 bases, leaving 4 bases not matched to a gene. Per germline, CDR1 SGDLS and CDR2 YYNGEE. This CDR3 is CASSVRLAGEQETQYF. The CDR3 DNA follows: TGTGCCAGCAGCGTTCGACTAGCGGGGGAACAAGAGACCCAGTACTTC.

The chain uses TRBV30 and TRBJ2-5; 8 positions match TRBD2. CDR1 and CDR2 from the germline V gene are GTSNPN and SVGIG (reference sequence). Unmatched junction bases numbered 9, after V lost 1 base and J lost 5 bases. The length of the CDR3 is 15 residues. CDR3 in amino acids: CAWSGGTGGHETQYF. The CDR3, as DNA: TGTGCCTGGAGTGGGGGAACGGGGGGGCACGAGACCCAGTACTTC.